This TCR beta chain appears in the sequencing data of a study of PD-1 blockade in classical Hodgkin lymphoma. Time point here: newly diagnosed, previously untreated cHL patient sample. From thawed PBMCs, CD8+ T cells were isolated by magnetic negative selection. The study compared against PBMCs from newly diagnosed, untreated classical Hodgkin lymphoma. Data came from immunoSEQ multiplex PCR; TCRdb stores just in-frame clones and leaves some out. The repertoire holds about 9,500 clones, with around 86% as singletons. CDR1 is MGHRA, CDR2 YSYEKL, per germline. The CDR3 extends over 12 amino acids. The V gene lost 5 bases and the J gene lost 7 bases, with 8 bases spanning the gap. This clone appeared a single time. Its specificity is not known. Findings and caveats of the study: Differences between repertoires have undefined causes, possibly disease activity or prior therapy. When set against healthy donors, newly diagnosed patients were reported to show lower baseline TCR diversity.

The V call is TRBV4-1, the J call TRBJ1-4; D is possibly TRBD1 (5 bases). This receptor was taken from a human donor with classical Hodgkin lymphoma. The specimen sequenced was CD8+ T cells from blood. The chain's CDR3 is CASSGGGEKLFF. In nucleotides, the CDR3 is TGCGCCAGCAGCGGTGGGGGTGAAAAACTGTTTTTT.